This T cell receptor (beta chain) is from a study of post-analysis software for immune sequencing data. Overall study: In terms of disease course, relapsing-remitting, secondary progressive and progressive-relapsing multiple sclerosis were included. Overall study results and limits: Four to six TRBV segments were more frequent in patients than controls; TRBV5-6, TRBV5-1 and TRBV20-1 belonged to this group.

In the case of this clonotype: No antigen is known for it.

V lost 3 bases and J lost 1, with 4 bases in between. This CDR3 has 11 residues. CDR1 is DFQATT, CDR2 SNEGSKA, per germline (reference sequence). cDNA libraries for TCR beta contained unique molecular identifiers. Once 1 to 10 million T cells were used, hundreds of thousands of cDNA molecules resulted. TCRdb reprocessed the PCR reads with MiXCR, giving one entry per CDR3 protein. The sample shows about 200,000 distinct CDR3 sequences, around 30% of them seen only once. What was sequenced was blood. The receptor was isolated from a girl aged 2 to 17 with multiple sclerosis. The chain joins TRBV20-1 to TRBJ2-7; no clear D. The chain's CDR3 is CSASGSYEQYF. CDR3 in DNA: TGCAGTGCTAGTGGGTCCTACGAGCAGTACTTC.